The clone carrying this T cell receptor beta chain occurred a few times. The data belong to a study of blood T cell repertoires in COVID-19. About the research overall: COVID-19 samples, acute and convalescent, were from the United States, Italy and Spain. The cDNA or gDNA used as material had been derived from T cells, B-cell-depleted T cells, or PBMCs.

V lost 6 bases and J 6 bases, leaving 18 bases between the germline ends. Germline CDR1 is MDHEN and CDR2 is SYDVKM. CDR3 size: 15 residues. In the authors' workflow: Estimation of nucleated cell counts was performed using reference gene primer amplification. Data came from immunoSEQ multiplex PCR; TCRdb stores just in-frame clones and leaves some out. V, J and clone size are taken as reported in that table, and D and trimming were inferred from the DNA itself. The table has about 260,000 clones, 84% seen once. Sequences were obtained from peripheral blood. The receptor was isolated from a woman aged 40 to 50 who had recovered from COVID-19. The chain uses TRBV28 and TRBJ1-5; a weak D match, TRBD1 (5 bases). CDR3: CASRRAGDAAQPQHF. Here the CDR3 DNA reads TGTGCCAGCAGACGCGCGGGGGACGCCGCTCAGCCCCAGCATTTT.